This TCR beta chain was recovered during a study of blood T cell repertoires in COVID-19. At the level of the study: The United States, Italy and Spain supplied acute and convalescent COVID-19 samples. T cells, B-cell-depleted T cells, or PBMCs supplied cDNA or gDNA.

The CDR3 covers 15 residues. Per germline, CDR1 SEHNR and CDR2 FQNEAQ (reference sequence). The V and J ends lost 5 bases and 4 bases, in that order; junction bases with no gene match: 6. The assay was immunoSEQ multiplex PCR, and TCRdb's table has in-frame clones only and misses some. The sample yields about 38,000 clones, roughly 87% seen once. The chain has TRBV7-9 and TRBJ1-4; 8 bases are a match to TRBD1. This clonotype was obtained from a man between 60 and 75 years old with COVID-19, enrolled during active disease. Sequenced input: peripheral blood. CDR3 sequence (DNA): TGTGCCAGCAGCCCAGGACAGGGAATTAATGAAAAACTGTTTTTT. This sequence encodes CASSPGQGINEKLFF.